The clone carrying this T cell receptor beta chain appeared many times. TCRdb processed the reads anew with MiXCR; each CDR3 protein has one entry. The repertoire holds 200,000 to 300,000 distinct CDR3 sequences, under 30% seen once, with 6% to 8.5% in the top ten. These data originate in a study of kidney transplant recipient with SARS-CoV-2 infection. Specimen: a blood sample, collected at baseline and between days 110 and 120 from a kidney transplant recipient. This sequence was found in a male patient younger than 45 who had COVID-19 and was a kidney transplant recipient. The graft donor may have contributed some T cells.

The CDR3: CASSQEWSRGQDYGYTF. The CDR3 bases are TGCGCCAGCAGCCAAGAATGGTCGAGGGGGCAGGACTATGGCTACACCTTC. The V call is TRBV4-3, the J call TRBJ1-2; 7 bases align to TRBD1. The trim removed 0 bases at V and 3 bases at J, leaving 10 bases unmatched. The CDR3 runs 17 residues. CDR1 and CDR2 (germline): LGHNA, YSLEER.